A single sample is the source of the 17 T cell receptor beta chains below, sequenced in a study of T cell responses to AZD1222 COVID-19 vaccine. Repertoires were generated with immunoSEQ multiplex PCR, while TCRdb's copy carries only in-frame clones and drops some. The sample includes about 140,000 clones, about 91% of them seen just once. Sequenced here: peripheral blood, sampled on day 0 of AZD1222 vaccination. Receptor source: an adult in good health.

The chain links TRBV5-1 to TRBJ2-2; D remains unclear. This CDR3 contains 14 residues. The ends were cut back, 2 bases at V and 4 bases at J, with 9 bases in the middle. Germline CDR1 SGHRS, CDR2 YFSETQ. CDR3: CASSLTSSTGELFF. The CDR3 DNA reads TGCGCCAGCAGCTTAACCTCGAGCACCGGGGAGCTGTTTTTT.

J is TRBJ1-1 and V is TRBV28, with no clear D. Between the trimmed V and J ends, which lost 6 bases and 4 bases, there was a span of 18 bases. CDR1 is MDHEN, CDR2 SYDVKM, per germline. This CDR3 contains 15 residues. The CDR3 nucleotides are TGTGCCAGCAGCCCCAACCGGGGATTAGTCACTGAAGCTTTCTTT. It codes for CASSPNRGLVTEAFF. Looking up the rest from reference TRBV28 and TRBJ1-1 gives the full variable domain: DVKVTQSSRYLVKRTGEKVFLECVQDMDHENMFWYRQDPGLGLRLIYFSYDVKMKEKGDIPEGYSVSREKKERFSLILESASTNQTSMYLCASSPNRGLVTEAFFGQGTRLTVV.

The V gene is TRBV5-4, the J gene TRBJ1-1, with D unresolved. Germline V CDR1 and CDR2: SGHNT, YYREEE (reference sequence). With 1 base removed from V and 8 bases from J, the gap between germline ends came to 9 bases. The CDR3 is 12 residues long. The CDR3 reads CASSLRSGEAFF. The CDR3 DNA reads as TGTGCCAGCAGCTTGAGGTCGGGGGAAGCTTTCTTT. The variable domain in full, with the rest retrieved from reference TRBV5-4 and TRBJ1-1, is ETGVTQSPTHLIKTRGQQVTLRCSSQSGHNTVSWYQQALGQGPQFIFQYYREEENGRGNFPPRFSGLQFPNYSSELNVNALELDDSALYLCASSLRSGEAFFGQGTRLTVV.

The V and J genes are TRBV5-1 and TRBJ2-1; D is unresolved. Trimming shortened V by 2 bases and J by 7 bases, and 4 bases separated the two germline ends. Looked up from germline, CDR1 is SGHRS and CDR2 is YFSETQ. There are 11 residues in the CDR3. The CDR3 protein is CASSFLNEQFF. The CDR3 nucleotides read TGCGCCAGCAGCTTTCTTAATGAGCAGTTCTTC.

This clone was counted only a few times. The chain combines TRBV7-2 with TRBJ1-2; D is possibly TRBD1 (5 bases). V shed 6 bases and J shed 4 bases, with 18 bases lying between them. Germline values: CDR1 SGHTA, CDR2 FQGNSA. The CDR3 spans 15 residues. DNA for the CDR3: TGTGCCAGCAGTCTCACTGGGGGTACATCCTATGGCTACACCTTC. This encodes CASSLTGGTSYGYTF.

The chain joins TRBV9 to TRBJ2-3; the match to TRBD2 covers 12 bases. This CDR3 is 16 amino acids long. With 3 bases clipped from V and 5 bases from J, the junction kept 7 bases outside the gene matches. CDR1 and CDR2 from the germline V gene are SGDLS and YYNGEE. The CDR3 DNA follows: TGTGCCAGCAGCGCGACTAGCGGGAGATGGGGAGATACGCAGTATTTT. This encodes CASSATSGRWGDTQYF.

The genes are TRBV12-3 or TRBV12-4 and TRBJ1-1, with TRBD1 matching 7 bases. V was clipped by 6 bases and J by 8 bases; unmatched bases: 9. CDR3 length equals 13 residues. CDR3 nucleotide sequence: TGTGCCAGCAGAGTAACAGGGGCCCTCGAAGCTTTCTTT. Amino acid sequence: CASRVTGALEAFF.

V gene TRBV24-1 combines with J gene TRBJ2-5; 10 bases agree with TRBD2. The ends lost 3 bases at V and 13 bases at J; junction bases unmatched: 7. The germline CDR1 and CDR2 sequences are KGHDR and SFDVKD. The CDR3 totals 13 residues. The CDR3 reads CATSDRSGRGGYF. The CDR3 nucleotides read TGTGCCACCAGTGATCGAAGCGGGAGGGGCGGGTACTTC.

The chain uses TRBV27 and TRBJ1-6; no firm D call. The CDR3 runs 14 residues. Per germline, CDR1 MNHEY and CDR2 SMNVEV (reference sequence). The germline V and J ends were trimmed by 6 bases and 10 bases, with 16 bases remaining between them. The CDR3 loop is CASSPRMGISPLHF. For the CDR3, the DNA is TGTGCCAGCAGCCCCCGTATGGGGATCTCACCCCTCCACTTT.

V is TRBV11-3 and J is TRBJ2-1, with a tentative D call TRBD2 (6 bases). V was cut by 1 base and J by 10 bases, with 14 bases left in between. Germline CDR1 SGHNT, CDR2 YENEEA. There are 14 residues in the CDR3. The DNA for the CDR3 is TGTGCCAGCAGCTTAGGGGGACTCCGAGGGGAGCAGTTCTTC. It is translated as CASSLGGLRGEQFF.

This rearrangement joins TRBV5-1 to TRBJ2-5; D is ambiguous. The CDR3 extends over 11 amino acids. Germline V gene sequence: CDR1 SGHRS, CDR2 YFSETQ. Between the trimmed V and J ends, which lost 1 base and 5 bases, there was a span of 3 bases. This CDR3 reads CASSLYETQYF. Written as DNA, the CDR3 is TGCGCCAGCAGCTTGTATGAGACCCAGTACTTC.

This sequence joins TRBV10-2 and TRBJ2-7, with TRBD1 identical over 10 bases. The CDR3 spans 13 residues. From germline, CDR1 is WSHSY and CDR2 SAAADI. The ends lost 8 bases at V and 8 bases at J; junction bases unmatched: 9. This CDR3 reads CASAIDRGRQQYF. CDR3 bases: TGCGCCAGCGCGATCGACAGGGGGCGCCAGCAGTACTTC.

This sequence joins TRBV19 and TRBJ1-4; tentative D call: TRBD1 (5 bases). Germline assignment: CDR1 LNHDA and CDR2 SQIVND (reference sequence). This CDR3 contains 15 residues. V lost 0 bases and J 10 bases, leaving 15 bases between the germline ends. This chain's CDR3 is CASSIEPGWDVKLFF. The CDR3 bases are TGTGCCAGTAGTATAGAACCGGGGTGGGACGTAAAACTGTTTTTT.

The J gene is TRBJ2-4, the V gene TRBV7-9, with D possibly matching TRBD2 (6 bases). Trimming shortened V by 5 bases and J by 6 bases, and 17 bases separated the two germline ends. CDR3 size: 15 residues. Germline V lookup: CDR1 SEHNR, CDR2 FQNEAQ (reference sequence). The CDR3 DNA sequence: TGTGCCAGCAGCGCGGGACGACACCCTGTAAACATTCAGTACTTC. Its translation: CASSAGRHPVNIQYF.

J is TRBJ1-5 and V is TRBV12-2. TRBV12-2 is designated a pseudogene. The CDR3 has 15 amino acids. In DNA, the CDR3 is TGTGCAAGTCGTCTACCGAGGACGGACAATCAGCCCCAGCATTTT. This encodes CASRLPRTDNQPQHF.

This chain joins TRBV12-3 or TRBV12-4 and TRBJ1-3; D is uncertain. The CDR3 has 13 amino acids. V lost 1 base, J lost 7 bases, and 8 bases lay in between. Here the CDR3 reads CASSLEAPNTIYF. The CDR3 DNA reads TGTGCCAGCAGTTTAGAAGCCCCGAACACCATATATTTT.

The chain uses TRBV19 and TRBJ1-4; D remains unclear. Germline values: CDR1 LNHDA, CDR2 SQIVND (reference sequence). The CDR3 is made up of 14 amino acids. Trimming removed 6 bases from V and 0 bases from J, with 8 bases in between. CDR3 bases: TGTGCCAGTAGAGACGGGGCAACTAATGAAAAACTGTTTTTT. It encodes CASRDGATNEKLFF.